This TCR beta chain was recovered during a study of blood T cell repertoires in COVID-19. About the research overall: Specimens from acute and convalescent COVID-19 originated in the United States, Italy and Spain.

Measured with immunoSEQ multiplex PCR; TCRdb has only the in-frame clones, and not every one. The profile shows around 260,000 clones, approximately 84% of them singletons. CDR1 is SGHTA, CDR2 FQGNSA, per germline. V was clipped by 4 bases and J by 0 bases, with 14 bases between them. The CDR3 consists of 16 residues. This rearrangement joins TRBV7-2 to TRBJ2-3; tentatively, D is TRBD2 (6 bases). The receptor was derived from a person aged 65-85 years with COVID-19, enrolled during active disease. Source material: peripheral blood. CDR3 protein: CASSSAGSGSTDTQYF. The CDR3 region has the DNA TGTGCCAGCAGCTCTGCTGGTAGCGGTAGCACAGATACGCAGTATTTT.